These T cell receptor beta chains were read from a single sample in a study of blood T cell repertoires in COVID-19. TCRdb keeps only in-frame clones here, not all; method: immunoSEQ multiplex PCR. This sample carries 100,000 to 150,000 clones, about 81% of them seen once, and the ten largest clones take approximately 2.4%. The sample taken for sequencing was PBMCs or T cells enriched from blood (not recorded which). The source is a man aged 35 to 55 with acute COVID-19. Both conserved end residues are part of each CDR3. D genes are given only for firm matches. Expanded clones get a size class; other rows say once, few or many, or leave the size out.

cdr3_length: 15
clone_size: NA
j_call: TRBJ1-5
v_call: TRBV5-1
d_call: TRBD1
cdr3_nt: TGCGCCAGCAGCTCTACCGGGACAGATAATCAGCCCCAGCATTTT
cdr3_aa: CASSSTGTDNQPQHF

cdr3_length: 17
clone_size: NA
j_call: TRBJ1-3
v_call: TRBV18
d_call: NA
cdr3_nt: TGTGCCAGCTCTCCAACCCCGGAGTTCTCCTCTGGAAACACCATATATTTT
cdr3_aa: CASSPTPEFSSGNTIYF

cdr3_length: 16
clone_size: NA
j_call: TRBJ2-1
v_call: TRBV5-4
d_call: TRBD2
cdr3_nt: TGTGCCAGCAGCCCGAAACTAGCGGGAGGATGGAATGAGCAGTTCTTC
cdr3_aa: CASSPKLAGGWNEQFF

cdr3_length: 13
clone_size: NA
j_call: TRBJ2-7
v_call: TRBV19
d_call: NA
cdr3_nt: TGTGCCAGTACCCCCGGGGGTCAGGACGAGCAGTACTTC
cdr3_aa: CASTPGGQDEQYF

cdr3_length: 14
clone_size: NA
j_call: TRBJ2-7
v_call: TRBV6-5
d_call: TRBD1
cdr3_nt: TGTGCCAGCAGTCGGACAGGGGGCTCCTACGAGCAGTACTTC
cdr3_aa: CASSRTGGSYEQYF

cdr3_length: 15
clone_size: NA
j_call: TRBJ2-1
v_call: TRBV7-2
d_call: NA
cdr3_nt: TGTGCCAGCAGCTTACAGGGGCCCTCATACAATGAGCAGTTCTTC
cdr3_aa: CASSLQGPSYNEQFF

cdr3_length: 14
clone_size: few
j_call: TRBJ2-7
v_call: TRBV10-3
d_call: TRBD2
cdr3_nt: TGTGCCATCAGTGAGGGGGGACTAGCCTACGAGCAGTACTTC
cdr3_aa: CAISEGGLAYEQYF

cdr3_length: 16
clone_size: NA
j_call: TRBJ2-7
v_call: TRBV18
d_call: TRBD2
cdr3_nt: TGTGCCAGCTCACCCCCATCCTCAAGGACTAGCGGGGAGCAGTACTTC
cdr3_aa: CASSPPSSRTSGEQYF

cdr3_length: 14
clone_size: NA
j_call: TRBJ1-2
v_call: TRBV3-1/TRBV3-2
d_call: TRBD1
cdr3_nt: TGTGCCAGCAGCCAAGCAGGGGGCAGTGGTGGCTACACCTTC
cdr3_aa: CASSQAGGSGGYTF

cdr3_length: 13
clone_size: NA
j_call: TRBJ2-7
v_call: TRBV5-1
d_call: NA
cdr3_nt: TGCGCCAGCAGCCCGTTGTCAGGGTACGAGCAGTACTTC
cdr3_aa: CASSPLSGYEQYF

cdr3_length: 15
clone_size: NA
j_call: TRBJ1-2
v_call: TRBV10-3
d_call: NA
cdr3_nt: TGTGCCATCAGTGAGAGTGCGGGCTCCCTCTATGGCTACACCTTC
cdr3_aa: CAISESAGSLYGYTF

cdr3_length: 16
clone_size: NA
j_call: TRBJ1-3
v_call: TRBV2
d_call: NA
cdr3_nt: TGTGCCAGCAGTGAAAGACAAGGGAGGGCTGGAAACACCATATATTTT
cdr3_aa: CASSERQGRAGNTIYF

cdr3_length: 13
clone_size: NA
j_call: TRBJ2-1
v_call: TRBV28
d_call: NA
cdr3_nt: TGTGCCAGCAGTCCCCCGGCGGGCAATGAGCAGTTCTTC
cdr3_aa: CASSPPAGNEQFF

cdr3_length: 14
clone_size: NA
j_call: TRBJ2-1
v_call: TRBV28
d_call: NA
cdr3_nt: TGTGCCAGCACGCTACCGACAGAGTACAATGAGCAGTTCTTC
cdr3_aa: CASTLPTEYNEQFF

cdr3_length: 14
clone_size: NA
j_call: TRBJ2-5
v_call: TRBV27
d_call: NA
cdr3_nt: TGTGCCAGCACCCTTCACGGGGGAGGCGAGACCCAGTACTTC
cdr3_aa: CASTLHGGGETQYF

cdr3_length: 13
clone_size: NA
j_call: TRBJ1-5
v_call: TRBV20-1
d_call: NA
cdr3_nt: TGCAGTGCTGGTGGGGGGGGCAATCAGCCCCAGCATTTT
cdr3_aa: CSAGGGGNQPQHF

cdr3_length: 12
clone_size: NA
j_call: TRBJ1-5
v_call: TRBV29-1
d_call: NA
cdr3_nt: TGCAGCGCCGGGAAGGCAGGTCAGCCCCAGCATTTT
cdr3_aa: CSAGKAGQPQHF

cdr3_length: 15
clone_size: once
j_call: TRBJ2-7
v_call: TRBV5-1
d_call: NA
cdr3_nt: TGCGCCAGCAGCTCCGGTCCGACAGCAACCTACGAGCAGTACTTC
cdr3_aa: CASSSGPTATYEQYF

cdr3_length: 15
clone_size: NA
j_call: TRBJ2-7
v_call: TRBV6-5
d_call: TRBD1
cdr3_nt: TGTGCCAGCAGGCCCGGAGGTTTAGGACAGGAAAAGCAGTACTTC
cdr3_aa: CASRPGGLGQEKQYF

cdr3_length: 14
clone_size: NA
j_call: TRBJ1-4
v_call: TRBV11-2
d_call: TRBD1
cdr3_nt: TGTGCCAGCAGCCTCGGGACAGGGAATGAAAAACTGTTTTTT
cdr3_aa: CASSLGTGNEKLFF

cdr3_length: 13
clone_size: NA
j_call: TRBJ2-7
v_call: TRBV5-1
d_call: TRBD1
cdr3_nt: TGCGCCAGCAGCCCCGGACAGGCCCATGAGCAGTACTTC
cdr3_aa: CASSPGQAHEQYF

cdr3_length: 15
clone_size: NA
j_call: TRBJ1-1
v_call: TRBV5-1
d_call: TRBD1
cdr3_nt: TGCGCCAGCAGCTTGGCGACAGGGGAAACGGGTGAAGCTTTCTTT
cdr3_aa: CASSLATGETGEAFF

cdr3_length: 12
clone_size: few
j_call: TRBJ1-5
v_call: TRBV6-5
d_call: NA
cdr3_nt: TGTGCCAGCAGTACAAGTAATCAGCCCCAGCATTTT
cdr3_aa: CASSTSNQPQHF

cdr3_length: 13
clone_size: NA
j_call: TRBJ1-2
v_call: TRBV28
d_call: NA
cdr3_nt: TGTGCCAGCAGGCTCCTTGCGGACTATGGCTACACCTTC
cdr3_aa: CASRLLADYGYTF

cdr3_length: 13
clone_size: NA
j_call: TRBJ2-5
v_call: TRBV19
d_call: TRBD1
cdr3_nt: TGTGCCAGTAGTATTAACAGGGGGGAGACCCAGTACTTC
cdr3_aa: CASSINRGETQYF

cdr3_length: 13
clone_size: NA
j_call: TRBJ1-5
v_call: TRBV12-3/TRBV12-4
d_call: NA
cdr3_nt: TGTGCCAGCAGAGACAGTAGCAATCAGCCCCAGCATTTT
cdr3_aa: CASRDSSNQPQHF

cdr3_length: 13
clone_size: few
j_call: TRBJ1-1
v_call: TRBV21-1
d_call: NA
cdr3_nt: TGTGCCAGCAGCTCAGTACAGGGGCCTGAAGCTTTCTTT
cdr3_aa: CASSSVQGPEAFF

cdr3_length: 17
clone_size: NA
j_call: TRBJ1-1
v_call: TRBV27
d_call: TRBD1
cdr3_nt: TGTGCCAGCAGTTTACCACAAGTGGACAGGGAGGGTTCTGAAGCTTTCTTT
cdr3_aa: CASSLPQVDREGSEAFF

cdr3_length: 16
clone_size: NA
j_call: TRBJ2-2
v_call: TRBV6-5
d_call: NA
cdr3_nt: TGTGCCAGCAGTTACTATCCGGGGACAAACACCGGGGAGCTGTTTTTT
cdr3_aa: CASSYYPGTNTGELFF

cdr3_length: 14
clone_size: NA
j_call: TRBJ2-7
v_call: TRBV28
d_call: NA
cdr3_nt: TGTGCCAGCAGTCCCGGGACTGACTCCTACGAGCAGTACTTC
cdr3_aa: CASSPGTDSYEQYF

cdr3_length: 15
clone_size: NA
j_call: TRBJ1-6
v_call: TRBV3-1/TRBV3-2
d_call: NA
cdr3_nt: TGTGCCAGCAGCCAAGATTCAGGGCGTCATTCACCCCTCCACTTT
cdr3_aa: CASSQDSGRHSPLHF

cdr3_length: 16
clone_size: once
j_call: TRBJ1-2
v_call: TRBV5-8
d_call: TRBD1
cdr3_nt: TGTGCCAGCAGCTTCCCAGGGGGGCGAGGGATTTATGGCTACACCTTC
cdr3_aa: CASSFPGGRGIYGYTF

cdr3_length: 15
clone_size: NA
j_call: TRBJ2-3
v_call: TRBV2
d_call: TRBD2
cdr3_nt: TGTGCCAGTCAAGGACCCAGCGGGGGCACAGATACGCAGTATTTT
cdr3_aa: CASQGPSGGTDTQYF

cdr3_length: 15
clone_size: NA
j_call: TRBJ1-4
v_call: TRBV30
d_call: NA
cdr3_nt: TGTGCCTGGAGTCCCCCCGCGACCGACGGGGAAAAACTGTTTTTT
cdr3_aa: CAWSPPATDGEKLFF

cdr3_length: 13
clone_size: few
j_call: TRBJ2-2
v_call: TRBV6-5
d_call: NA
cdr3_nt: TGTGCCAGCAGTTACTCGAGGACCGGGGAGCTGTTTTTT
cdr3_aa: CASSYSRTGELFF

cdr3_length: 14
clone_size: NA
j_call: TRBJ1-3
v_call: TRBV20-1
d_call: NA
cdr3_nt: TGCAGTGCTAGTGAACATGGCTCTGGAAACACCATATATTTT
cdr3_aa: CSASEHGSGNTIYF

cdr3_length: 13
clone_size: NA
j_call: TRBJ1-1
v_call: TRBV7-2
d_call: NA
cdr3_nt: TGTGCCAGCAGCCTCAGGAGGGACACTGAAGCTTTCTTT
cdr3_aa: CASSLRRDTEAFF

cdr3_length: 15
clone_size: NA
j_call: TRBJ2-3
v_call: TRBV5-1
d_call: NA
cdr3_nt: TGCGCCAGCAGCTTGTACCCGGAGAGCACAGATACGCAGTATTTT
cdr3_aa: CASSLYPESTDTQYF

cdr3_length: 15
clone_size: NA
j_call: TRBJ2-3
v_call: TRBV7-3
d_call: NA
cdr3_nt: TGTGCCAGCAGCTTAGCAGCGGAGAGCACAGATACGCAGTATTTT
cdr3_aa: CASSLAAESTDTQYF

cdr3_length: 13
clone_size: NA
j_call: TRBJ2-7
v_call: TRBV28
d_call: TRBD1
cdr3_nt: TGTGCCAGCAACGGACAGGGGCCCTACGAGCAGTACTTC
cdr3_aa: CASNGQGPYEQYF

cdr3_length: 13
clone_size: NA
j_call: TRBJ1-2
v_call: TRBV18
d_call: TRBD1
cdr3_nt: TGTGCCAGCTCCCCGACAGGGGAGGATGGCTACACCTTC
cdr3_aa: CASSPTGEDGYTF

cdr3_length: 14
clone_size: NA
j_call: TRBJ2-4
v_call: TRBV28
d_call: NA
cdr3_nt: TGTGCCAGCCGTCCCGGGGGTGGCAAAAACATTCAGTACTTC
cdr3_aa: CASRPGGGKNIQYF

cdr3_length: 14
clone_size: NA
j_call: TRBJ1-2
v_call: TRBV28
d_call: TRBD1
cdr3_nt: TGTGCCAGCAGAGGACAGGGCGGTGGCTATGGCTACACCTTC
cdr3_aa: CASRGQGGGYGYTF

cdr3_length: 11
clone_size: NA
j_call: TRBJ2-7
v_call: TRBV6-5
d_call: NA
cdr3_nt: TGTGCCAGCAGTTCTATATACGAGCAGTACTTC
cdr3_aa: CASSSIYEQYF

cdr3_length: 13
clone_size: NA
j_call: TRBJ2-1
v_call: TRBV6-2/TRBV6-3
d_call: TRBD1
cdr3_nt: TGTGCCAGCAGCCGGACAGGGGGCGGCTTGCGGTTCTTC
cdr3_aa: CASSRTGGGLRFF

cdr3_length: 13
clone_size: NA
j_call: TRBJ1-5
v_call: TRBV21-1
d_call: NA
cdr3_nt: TGTGCCAGCAGCCCTCCCCGGGAAGTACCCCAGCATTTT
cdr3_aa: CASSPPREVPQHF

cdr3_length: 13
clone_size: NA
j_call: TRBJ2-7
v_call: TRBV9
d_call: NA
cdr3_nt: TGTGCCAGCAGCGGAGGTCAGGGTTACGAGCAGTACTTC
cdr3_aa: CASSGGQGYEQYF

cdr3_length: 14
clone_size: NA
j_call: TRBJ2-5
v_call: TRBV30
d_call: TRBD1
cdr3_nt: TGTGCCTGGGGTGTCTCAGGGGGCCGGGAGACCCAGTACTTC
cdr3_aa: CAWGVSGGRETQYF

cdr3_length: 15
clone_size: NA
j_call: TRBJ2-2
v_call: TRBV19
d_call: TRBD1
cdr3_nt: TGTGCCAGTAGCTCGGGACAGGGGAACACCGGGGAGCTGTTTTTT
cdr3_aa: CASSSGQGNTGELFF

cdr3_length: 17
clone_size: NA
j_call: TRBJ2-3
v_call: TRBV14
d_call: NA
cdr3_nt: TGTGCCAGCAGCCAAGAGGTAAACAGCGGAGGCACAGATACGCAGTATTTT
cdr3_aa: CASSQEVNSGGTDTQYF

cdr3_length: 13
clone_size: NA
j_call: TRBJ1-2
v_call: TRBV6-1
d_call: NA
cdr3_nt: TGTGCCAGCAGTGAATCGGGAATGTATGGCTACACCTTC
cdr3_aa: CASSESGMYGYTF

cdr3_length: 14
clone_size: few
j_call: TRBJ1-3
v_call: TRBV30
d_call: NA
cdr3_nt: TGTGCCTGGAGTGCCGGGTCTGATGGAAACACCATATATTTT
cdr3_aa: CAWSAGSDGNTIYF

cdr3_length: 14
clone_size: few
j_call: TRBJ2-7
v_call: TRBV6-5
d_call: TRBD1
cdr3_nt: TGTGCCAGCAGGTACCAGGGGGCTATCGACGAGCAGTACTTC
cdr3_aa: CASRYQGAIDEQYF

cdr3_length: 15
clone_size: NA
j_call: TRBJ2-7
v_call: TRBV5-1
d_call: NA
cdr3_nt: TGCGCCAGCAGCTTGGTAGAGGGAGGCCGCTACGAGCAGTACTTC
cdr3_aa: CASSLVEGGRYEQYF

cdr3_length: 13
clone_size: NA
j_call: TRBJ2-7
v_call: TRBV12-3/TRBV12-4
d_call: TRBD1
cdr3_nt: TGTGCCAGCAGTGCCGGGACAGTTCGCGAGCAGTACTTC
cdr3_aa: CASSAGTVREQYF

cdr3_length: 13
clone_size: once
j_call: TRBJ1-1
v_call: TRBV10-3
d_call: TRBD1
cdr3_nt: TGTGCCATCAGGGCGACAGGGGGTGTGAAAGCTTTCTTT
cdr3_aa: CAIRATGGVKAFF

cdr3_length: 15
clone_size: NA
j_call: TRBJ2-1
v_call: TRBV7-9
d_call: TRBD2
cdr3_nt: TGTGCCAGCAGCATTAGCGGGCCTACCTACAATGAGCAGTTCTTC
cdr3_aa: CASSISGPTYNEQFF

cdr3_length: 16
clone_size: NA
j_call: TRBJ2-5
v_call: TRBV7-7
d_call: TRBD2
cdr3_nt: TGTGCTAGCAGCTTAGGACTAGCGGGGGTACAAGAGACCCAGTACTTC
cdr3_aa: CASSLGLAGVQETQYF

cdr3_length: 14
clone_size: NA
j_call: TRBJ1-2
v_call: TRBV18
d_call: TRBD1
cdr3_nt: TGTGCCAGCTCATCCCTGACAGGGGGAGATGGCTACACCTTC
cdr3_aa: CASSSLTGGDGYTF